This section outlines one T cell receptor beta chain sequence together with its context. V lost 4 bases, J lost 5 bases, and 7 bases stayed unmatched. Germline assignment: CDR1 MNHEY and CDR2 SVGEGT. The CDR3 spans 14 residues. Original handling: Counts of nucleated cells, estimated from reference gene primer amplification, were obtained. The repertoire was sequenced with immunoSEQ multiplex PCR; TCRdb's copy has only in-frame clones and lacks some. V and J calls and clone size come straight from that table; D and trimming were deduced from the DNA. This table has approximately 230,000 clones, 70% to 90% appearing once. The data were obtained in a study of blood T cell repertoires in COVID-19. Looking at the study overall: The origin of the acute and convalescent COVID-19 samples was the United States, Italy and Spain. T cells, B-cell-depleted T cells, or PBMCs supplied cDNA or gDNA.

This rearrangement joins TRBV6-2 or TRBV6-3 to TRBJ2-5; 7 nucleotides agree with TRBD2. The origin of this receptor is a man older than 75 with acute or convalescent COVID-19. The sample comprised peripheral blood. The CDR3 is CASSFGLEAETQYF. CDR3 DNA: TGTGCCAGCAGTTTTGGACTAGAGGCGGAGACCCAGTACTTC.